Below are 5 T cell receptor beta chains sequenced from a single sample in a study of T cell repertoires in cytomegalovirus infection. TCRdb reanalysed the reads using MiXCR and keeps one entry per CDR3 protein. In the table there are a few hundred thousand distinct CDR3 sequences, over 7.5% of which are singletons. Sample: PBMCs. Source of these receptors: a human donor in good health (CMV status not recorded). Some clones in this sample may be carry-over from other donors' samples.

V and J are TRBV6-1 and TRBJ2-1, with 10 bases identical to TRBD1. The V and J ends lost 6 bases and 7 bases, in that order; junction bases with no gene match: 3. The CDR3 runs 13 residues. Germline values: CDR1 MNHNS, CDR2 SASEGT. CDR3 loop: CASRGQGWNEQFF. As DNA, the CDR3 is TGTGCCAGCAGGGGACAGGGGTGGAATGAGCAGTTCTTC.

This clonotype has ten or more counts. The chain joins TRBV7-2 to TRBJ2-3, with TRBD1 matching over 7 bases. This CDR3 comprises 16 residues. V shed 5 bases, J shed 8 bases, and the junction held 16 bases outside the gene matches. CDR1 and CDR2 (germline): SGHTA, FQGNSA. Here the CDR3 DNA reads TGTGCCAGCAGCGCCCCGGGACAGACATTTAGGCGTACGCAGTATTTT. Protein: CASSAPGQTFRRTQYF.

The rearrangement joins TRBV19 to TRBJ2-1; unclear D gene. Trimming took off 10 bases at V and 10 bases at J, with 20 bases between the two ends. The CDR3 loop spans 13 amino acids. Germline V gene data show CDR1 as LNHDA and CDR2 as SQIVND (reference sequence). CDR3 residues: CATTALDSREQFF. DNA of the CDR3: TGTGCCACCACGGCGTTAGACTCAAGGGAGCAGTTCTTC. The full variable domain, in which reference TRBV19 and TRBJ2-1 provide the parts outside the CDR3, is DGGITQSPKYLFRKEGQNVTLSCEQNLNHDAMYWYRQDPGQGLRLIYYSQIVNDFQKGDIAEGYSVSREKKESFPLTVTSAQKNPTAFYLCATTALDSREQFFGPGTRLTVL.

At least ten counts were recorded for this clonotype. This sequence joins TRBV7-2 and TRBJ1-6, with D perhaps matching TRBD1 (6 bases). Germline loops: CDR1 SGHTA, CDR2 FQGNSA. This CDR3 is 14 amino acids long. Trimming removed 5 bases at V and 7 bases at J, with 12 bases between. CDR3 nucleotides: TGTGCCAGCAGCCTGCGGACAGACAATTCACCCCTCCACTTT. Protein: CASSLRTDNSPLHF.

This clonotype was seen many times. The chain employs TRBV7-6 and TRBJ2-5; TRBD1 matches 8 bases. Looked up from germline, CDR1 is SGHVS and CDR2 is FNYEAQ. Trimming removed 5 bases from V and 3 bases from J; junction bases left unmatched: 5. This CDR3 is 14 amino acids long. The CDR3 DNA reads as TGTGCCAGCAGCCGGACAGGGCATAAAGAGACCCAGTACTTC. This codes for CASSRTGHKETQYF.